This entry concerns a single T cell receptor (beta chain). No antigen is known for it. No quality values exist for individual bases; no much larger clone is one base distant. These data belong to a study of blood T cell repertoires in COVID-19 (dated by TCRdb to the early 2020s). About the investigation overall: Samples covering the acute and convalescent phases of COVID-19 were provided by collaborators in the United States, Italy and Spain. The material from the prospective study consisted of cDNA or gDNA derived from T cells, B-cell-depleted T cells, or PBMCs. Subjects who had been exposed to COVID-19, were actively infected with it, or had recovered from it provided the deeply sampled blood TCRbeta repertoires that made up the dataset. The repertoires were made available in a free public database intended to serve as a resource for research on the immune response to SARS-CoV-2. Samples were obtained from the ongoing ImmuneRACE study (first 160 participants) and from 1,200 or so subjects provided by 6 global collaborators. A de-identified subject ID, COVID-19 status, age in years and sex were almost always included in the sample metadata. Where available, HLA class I and class II types were taken from metadata supplied by the sample provider and were not determined by assay-based typing.

The CDR3 numbers 15 residues from cysteine through phenylalanine. The kept DNA is CDR3 alone, 45 bases in frame from the first base. The CDR1 and CDR2 encoded by the germline V gene are MGHRA and YSYEKL. V is clipped by 0 bases and J by 0 bases, and the sequence between their germline boundaries is 8 bases long. TCRbeta CDR3 regions were amplified from genomic DNA using the immunoSEQ Assay, a bias-controlled multiplex PCR. Regarding the original processing steps: The number of nucleated cells in each sample was estimated from the amplification of reference gene primers within the assay. To quantify the absolute abundance of each unique TCRbeta CDR3 rearrangement, sequence reads were collapsed and filtered. For each sample, productive Simpson clonality was calculated as the square root of Simpson's diversity index over productive rearrangements. This immuneACCESS table, as held by TCRdb, lists in-frame sequences with V and J called but not all clones. Of the missing ones, under half trace to an unresolved V gene in checked studies; the others have no known cause. That table gives V, J and clone size, and the DNA gave D and trimming. The table for this sample lists 250,000 to 300,000 clones; roughly 93% of them were counted only once. Over 2% of the sample goes to the ten largest clones.

Enrolling through a virtual design, the prospective study's participants ranged in age from roughly 18 to 95 years and lived across 24 United States geographic areas. In the prospective study, cohorts were assigned on the basis of participant-reported clinical history obtained from a screening survey and a study questionnaire. Mobile phlebotomists in the prospective study collected whole blood, serum and a nasopharyngeal or oropharyngeal swab from every participant. Participants in the prospective study had the option to provide additional blood draws and questionnaires over a roughly 2-month period. Before DNA extraction, blood samples from the prospective study were shipped at room temperature or frozen. Results and caveats for the whole study, not just this receptor: The quantity of clinical and demographic metadata differed by source and by participant and was supplied without curation.

Rearrangement joined TRBV4-1 to TRBJ1-2; TRBD1 is a possible D gene, resting on 5 matching bases. This receptor was taken from a woman aged 40 to 50 with acute COVID-19. Sequenced input: PBMCs or T cells enriched from blood (not recorded which). The CDR3 protein: CASSQDRTSNYGYTF. The nucleotide sequence reads TGCGCCAGCAGCCAAGACCGGACATCTAACTATGGCTACACCTTC.